Given below is one TCR beta chain in context. The data originate from a study of OX40 agonist ivuxolimab in advanced cancers. With 5 bases removed from V and 0 bases from J, the gap between germline ends came to 14 bases. The CDR3 runs 16 residues. CDR1 is SGHVS, CDR2 FQNEAQ, per germline. Here immunoSEQ multiplex PCR was the method, and the copy in TCRdb shows in-frame clones only, minus some. Here the sample spans about 100,000 clones, approximately 90% being singletons. Sequences were derived from CD4+ or CD8+ T cells sorted from blood, sampled in a trial of the OX40 agonist ivuxolimab. The chain combines TRBV7-8 with TRBJ1-3; D remains ambiguous. The clonotype comes from an adult with an advanced solid tumor such as melanoma, head and neck, liver or kidney cancer. CDR3 protein: CASSLLPGSSGNTIYF. In DNA, the CDR3 is TGTGCCAGCAGCCTTCTACCGGGAAGCTCTGGAAACACCATATATTTT.